These 26 T cell receptor beta chains were sequenced from one sample in a study of shared clonotypes between healthy human individuals. This table comes from immunoSEQ multiplex PCR, and its TCRdb copy is limited to in-frame clones, with some not included. This sample has some 490,000 clones, with more than 75% found just once. The material sequenced was PBMCs. Every receptor here comes from a woman in her thirties or forties in good health. Some clones in this sample may be carry-over from other donors' samples.

The chain employs TRBV6-1 and TRBJ2-7; 11 bases agree with TRBD2. The CDR3 is 15 residues long. Losses at the gene ends were 6 bases for V and 2 bases for J; bases not matched to a gene: 6. Germline loops: CDR1 MNHNS, CDR2 SASEGT. This CDR3 reads CASSLELAGAYEQYF. CDR3 sequence (DNA): TGTGCCAGCAGCCTCGAACTAGCGGGGGCCTACGAGCAGTACTTC.

The chain employs TRBV28 and TRBJ1-2; D is ambiguous. Between the trimmed V and J ends, which lost 5 bases and 8 bases, there was a span of 15 bases. This CDR3 is built from 13 residues. The germline CDR1 and CDR2 sequences are MDHEN and SYDVKM. The CDR3 nucleotides are TGTGCCAGCAGTCCCCCGGCGGCACGCGGCTACACCTTC. Protein: CASSPPAARGYTF.

This clone was seen only a few times. The chain joins TRBV10-2 to TRBJ1-5, with D uncertain. Germline values: CDR1 WSHSY, CDR2 SAAADI. There are 12 residues in the CDR3. Trimming took off 4 bases at V and 7 bases at J, with 8 bases between the two ends. CDR3 loop: CASSGGGQPQHF. The CDR3 DNA reads TGCGCCAGCAGTGGGGGTGGACAGCCCCAGCATTTT.

The chain joins TRBV6-1 to TRBJ1-5; maybe TRBD1 (5 bases). This CDR3 contains 15 residues. Trimming cost V 8 bases and J 4 bases, with 18 bases left between them. The germline gives CDR1 MNHNS, CDR2 SASEGT. This CDR3 reads CASRGLWGSNQPQHF. DNA of the CDR3: TGTGCCAGCCGCGGACTTTGGGGCAGTAATCAGCCCCAGCATTTT.

The CDR3: CASSLTRLAGAYEQYF. CDR3 bases: TGTGCCAGCAGCTTAACGAGGCTAGCGGGAGCATACGAGCAGTACTTC. The chain has TRBV7-9 and TRBJ2-7; 10 nucleotides match TRBD2. Germline V gene sequence: CDR1 SEHNR, CDR2 FQNEAQ (reference sequence). J lost 4 bases, V lost 2 bases, and 8 bases had no gene match. This CDR3 has 16 residues.

The J gene is TRBJ2-7, the V gene TRBV9; 9 bases agree with TRBD2. Germline V CDR1 and CDR2: SGDLS, YYNGEE. Trimming removed 7 bases from V and 6 bases from J; junction bases left unmatched: 11. The CDR3 covers 14 residues. In DNA form, the CDR3 reads TGTGCCAGCGCCTATGAGACTAGCGGAGGCGAGCAGTACTTC. Its translation: CASAYETSGGEQYF.

J is TRBJ2-5 and V is TRBV29-1, with TRBD1 identical over 8 bases. The CDR3 has 14 amino acids. V was clipped by 4 bases and J by 5 bases; unmatched bases: 9. The germline gives CDR1 SQVTM, CDR2 ANQGSEA. The CDR3, as DNA: TGCAGCGTTGTCCCGGGACAGGTGGGCGAGACCCAGTACTTC. Translating gives CSVVPGQVGETQYF. Full variable domain (remainder filled in from reference TRBV29-1 and TRBJ2-5): SAVISQKPSRDICQRGTSLTIQCQVDSQVTMMFWYRQQPGQSLTLIATANQGSEATYESGFVIDKFPISRPNLTFSTLTVSNMSPEDSSIYLCSVVPGQVGETQYFGPGTRLLVL.

This chain uses TRBV4-2 with TRBJ2-2; perhaps D is TRBD1 or TRBD2 (7 bases each). Trimming pared 2 bases from V and 4 bases from J, leaving 20 bases between. Germline V gene lookup returns CDR1 LGHNA and CDR2 YNFKEQ. The CDR3 extends over 18 amino acids. CDR3 amino acids: CASSQRAQGGGSTGELFF. The CDR3 DNA reads TGTGCCAGCAGCCAAAGGGCTCAGGGGGGCGGGAGCACCGGGGAGCTGTTTTTT.

This clone showed up just once. The chain carries TRBV13 and TRBJ1-1; 9 bases agree with TRBD1. V shed 5 bases and J 3 bases; nucleotides not matched to a gene: 7. This CDR3 comprises 15 residues. The germline CDR1 and CDR2 sequences are PRHDT and FYEKMQ (reference sequence). The CDR3 DNA reads as TGTGCCAGCAGCCCCCGGGGACAGGGACACACTGAAGCTTTCTTT. Its protein product is CASSPRGQGHTEAFF.

This clone showed up just once. The chain joins TRBV7-6 to TRBJ2-5; a weak D match, TRBD2 (6 bases). The V and J ends lost 7 bases and 8 bases respectively, with 20 bases between them. This CDR3 spans 14 amino acids. Germline V gene sequence: CDR1 SGHVS, CDR2 FNYEAQ. In nucleotides, the CDR3 is TGTGCCAGCAAACCGGAGGGCCATGGTTTTACCCAGTACTTC. Protein: CASKPEGHGFTQYF.

The chain carries TRBV5-1 and TRBJ2-1; the match to TRBD2 covers 7 bases. V dropped 7 bases and J dropped 9; count of bases not matched to a gene: 13. The CDR3 extends over 14 amino acids. Per germline, CDR1 SGHRS and CDR2 YFSETQ. This chain's CDR3 is CASRVGRVSGEQFF. The DNA for the CDR3 is TGCGCCAGCCGGGTAGGGAGGGTGTCGGGTGAGCAGTTCTTC.

A single count supports this clone. The chain combines TRBV4-1 with TRBJ1-3, with 7 bases aligning to TRBD1. V lost 3 bases and J lost 6; bases outside the gene matches: 14. CDR1 is MGHRA and CDR2 is YSYEKL in the germline V gene. The CDR3 sequence is 17 residues long. In nucleotides, the CDR3 is TGCGCCAGCAGCCACCGTCTCAAGGGACAGCTAGAAAACACCATATATTTT. Protein product: CASSHRLKGQLENTIYF.

This clone has only a few counts. The chain carries TRBV27 and TRBJ1-1; TRBD1 matches 9 bases. The V gene's germline CDR1 is MNHEY and CDR2 SMNVEV (reference sequence). CDR3 length equals 14 residues. V shed 2 bases, J shed 10 bases, and the junction held 8 bases outside the gene matches. CDR3 DNA: TGTGCCAGCAGTTTAAGACAGGGGGGATCATCAGCTTTCTTT. Translating gives CASSLRQGGSSAFF.

The chain employs TRBV5-6 and TRBJ2-7; D might be TRBD2 (6 bases). The length of the CDR3 is 15 residues. Germline CDR1 is SGHDT and CDR2 is YYEEEE. Trimming cost V 4 bases and J 2 bases, with 16 bases left between them. CDR3 nucleotides: TGTGCCAGCAGCCACCGCCGGGGAGGAACCTACGAGCAGTACTTC. Translated: CASSHRRGGTYEQYF.

This clone was detected only once. The V and J genes are TRBV7-9 and TRBJ2-3; TRBD1 matches 7 bases. Germline V gene sequence: CDR1 SEHNR, CDR2 FQNEAQ (reference sequence). The CDR3 loop spans 15 amino acids. V lost 5 bases, J lost 2 bases, and 7 bases stayed unmatched. The CDR3 coding sequence is TGTGCCAGCAGCGCGATAGGGGGCACCACAGATACGCAGTATTTT. Its translation is CASSAIGGTTDTQYF.

A word on this clone: With a far larger clone one base away, a read error is the likely cause. The chain combines TRBV6-1 with TRBJ1-2; no clear D gene. The V gene's germline CDR1 is MNHNS and CDR2 SASEGT. The CDR3 has 13 residues. Trimming took off 2 bases at V and 4 bases at J, with 8 bases between the two ends. The CDR3 is CASSELGIYGYTF. In nucleotides, the CDR3 is TGTGCCAGCAGTGAACTGGGTATCTATGGCTACACCTTC.

The chain is built from TRBV28 and TRBJ2-5, with D unclear. The CDR3 extends over 12 amino acids. Trimming removed 2 bases from V and 9 bases from J, with 10 bases in between. Germline loops: CDR1 MDHEN, CDR2 SYDVKM. The DNA of the CDR3 is TGTGCCAGCAGTTTAGAGGTCGGCGCCCAGTACTTC. Protein: CASSLEVGAQYF.

The chain employs TRBV27 and TRBJ2-7; 7 nucleotides line up with TRBD1. The CDR3 consists of 17 residues. Germline trimming cut 5 bases from V and 3 bases from J; bases unmatched to any gene: 16. Germline CDR1 and CDR2: MNHEY and SMNVEV (reference sequence). CDR3 amino acids: CASSPTGRAGGFYEQYF. As DNA, the CDR3 is TGTGCCAGCAGTCCCACCGGTCGGGCAGGGGGTTTCTACGAGCAGTACTTC.

The chain recombines TRBV10-2 with TRBJ2-7, with D perhaps matching TRBD1 (5 bases). Trimming left V 4 bases short and J 0 bases short, with 22 bases between. The CDR3 sequence is 18 residues long. Per the germline V gene, CDR1 is WSHSY and CDR2 is SAAADI. The CDR3 nucleotides read TGCGCCAGCAGTGCCCTTAGTCGATGGGGCCCTCCCTCCTACGAGCAGTACTTC. Its protein is CASSALSRWGPPSYEQYF.

As concerns this clone: One end of the junction fails to match germline, which may point to a read error. V usage is TRBV11-3 and J usage is TRBJ2-7; D is possibly TRBD1 or TRBD2 (5 bases each). Germline CDR1 and CDR2: SGHNT and YENEEA. The CDR3 runs to 14 residues. CDR3: CASSARDHPNEQYF. As DNA, the CDR3 is TGTGCCAGCAGCGCCCGGGACCACCCTAATGAGCAGTATTTC.

The rearrangement uses TRBV7-3 and TRBJ2-3; TRBD1 agrees at 9 bases. Looked up from germline, CDR1 is SGHTA and CDR2 is FQGTGA. After removal of 4 bases from V and 6 bases from J, the junction contained 8 bases not matched to a gene. The CDR3 is 15 amino acids. In DNA form, the CDR3 reads TGTGCCAGCAGCTCACAGGGGGCGCCGGGCGATACGCAGTATTTT. Its translation is CASSSQGAPGDTQYF. The variable domain in full, completed from reference TRBV7-3 and TRBJ2-3, reads GAGVSQTPSNKVTEKGKYVELRCDPISGHTALYWYRQSLGQGPEFLIYFQGTGAADDSGLPNDRFFAVRPEGSVSTLKIQRTERGDSAVYLCASSSQGAPGDTQYFGPGTRLTVL.

A few counts support this clone. V and J are TRBV27 and TRBJ2-5; 10 bases match TRBD2. The CDR3 has 15 residues. Germline values: CDR1 MNHEY, CDR2 SMNVEV (reference sequence). J gave up 5 bases and V 4 bases, and 7 bases lay outside the gene matches. The CDR3 bases are TGTGCCAGCAGTTCCCAGCGGGAGGGTTCCGAGACCCAGTACTTC. It translates to CASSSQREGSETQYF.

The genes are TRBV4-1 and TRBJ2-1, with D possibly matching TRBD2 (5 bases). The CDR3 consists of 15 residues. The V end lost 3 bases, the J end lost 5 bases, and 14 bases lay between the germline ends. Germline CDR1 is MGHRA and CDR2 is YSYEKL. The CDR3 here is CASSHGGVWDNEQFF. In nucleotides, the CDR3 is TGCGCCAGCAGCCATGGAGGAGTCTGGGACAATGAGCAGTTCTTC.

Concerning this clone itself: Other DNA sequences of this sample code for an identical CDR3. The chain combines TRBV25-1 with TRBJ1-2; D not resolved. The germline gives CDR1 MGHDK, CDR2 SYGVNS. Between the trimmed V and J ends, which lost 2 bases and 7 bases, there was a span of 8 bases. The CDR3 totals 12 residues. CDR3 loop: CASSEGRVGYTF. The CDR3 DNA reads as TGTGCCAGCAGTGAAGGGAGGGTTGGCTACACCTTC.

The chain has TRBV7-2 and TRBJ2-3; TRBD1 agrees at 7 bases. With 5 bases clipped from V and 1 base from J, the junction kept 9 bases outside the gene matches. CDR3 length: 16 amino acids. CDR1 is SGHTA and CDR2 is FQGNSA in the germline V gene. CDR3 protein: CASSLHGDSGTDTQYF. The CDR3, as DNA: TGTGCCAGCAGCCTCCACGGGGACAGCGGCACAGATACGCAGTATTTT. The full variable domain, in which reference TRBV7-2 and TRBJ2-3 provide the parts outside the CDR3, is GAGVSQSPSNKVTEKGKDVELRCDPISGHTALYWYRQSLGQGLEFLIYFQGNSAPDKSGLPSDRFSAERTGGSVSTLTIQRTQQEDSAVYLCASSLHGDSGTDTQYFGPGTRLTVL.

This clone was counted once. J is TRBJ1-2 and V is TRBV7-6; 7 bases fit TRBD1. The ends lost 1 base at V and 2 bases at J; junction bases unmatched: 4. Germline V lookup: CDR1 SGHVS, CDR2 FNYEAQ. The CDR3 runs 15 residues. The CDR3 loop reads CASSLVSTGNYGYTF. For the CDR3, the DNA is TGTGCCAGCAGCTTAGTTTCGACAGGGAACTATGGCTACACCTTC.